This T cell receptor (beta chain) was retrieved from a study of CD8 T cells in ankylosing spondylitis. Notes on the study in general: Disease-linked clones reportedly showed significant enrichment in matched ankylosing spondylitis synovial fluid. Disease-linked clones were CD8+ and relatively rare in peripheral blood. Seemingly distinctive of ankylosing spondylitis blood was a TCR beta motif formed by eight highly homologous variants.

Turning to this clonotype: The antigen remains undetermined.

Quantitative 5'-RACE with molecular barcodes was used to make the TCR beta libraries. In TCRdb, the 5' RACE reads were re-called with MiXCR into one record per CDR3 protein. Of roughly 230,000 distinct CDR3 sequences listed, under 20% are singletons. The CDR3 is 11 amino acids. The germline V and J ends were trimmed by 6 bases and 7 bases, with 10 bases remaining between them. Germline V gene lookup returns CDR1 SQVTM and CDR2 ANQGSEA. The clonotype originates from a male donor with ankylosing spondylitis or in good health (not recorded which). This chain uses TRBV29-1 with TRBJ2-1; tentative D call: TRBD1 (5 bases). Specimen: blood, either unsorted or a sorted T cell fraction (not recorded which). In DNA form, the CDR3 reads TGCAGCGTACATCAGGGTAATGAGCAGTTCTTC. Translation: CSVHQGNEQFF.